The entry below gives a single TCR beta chain sequence along with its context. The antigen is undetermined. The sample is drawn from a study of radiotherapy plus CTLA-4 blockade in lung cancer. The overall study: Objective responses were observed in around 17% of patients, and disease control was achieved by roughly 30%.

TCRdb keeps only in-frame clones here, not all; method: immunoSEQ multiplex PCR. This sample has about 62,000 clones, with approximately 80% found just once. Study findings and constraints: TCR clones originating in tumors grew in number in blood after radiotherapy plus ipilimumab.

The study treated chemo-refractory metastatic non-small-cell lung cancer patients with focal radiation plus ipilimumab CTLA-4 blockade. The CDR3 extends over 14 amino acids. V shed 0 bases and J shed 4 bases, with 9 bases lying between them. Looked up from germline, CDR1 is MNHNY and CDR2 is SVGAGI (reference sequence). The gene calls are TRBV6-6 and TRBJ1-2, with D unresolved. The receptor's source is a human donor with non-small cell lung cancer who had a complete response to radiotherapy plus ipilimumab. Sequences were derived from peripheral blood, sampled from a patient treated with radiotherapy plus ipilimumab. The DNA for the CDR3 is TGTGCCAGCAGTTACTCGCGGCAGAGCTATGGCTACACCTTC. Translating gives CASSYSRQSYGYTF.